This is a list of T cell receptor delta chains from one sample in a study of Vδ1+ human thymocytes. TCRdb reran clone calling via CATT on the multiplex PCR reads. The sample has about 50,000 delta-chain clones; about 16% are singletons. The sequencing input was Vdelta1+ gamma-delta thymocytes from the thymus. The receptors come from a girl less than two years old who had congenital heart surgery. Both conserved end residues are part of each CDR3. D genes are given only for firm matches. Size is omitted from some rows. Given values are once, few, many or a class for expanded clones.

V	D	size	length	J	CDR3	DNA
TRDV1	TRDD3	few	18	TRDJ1	CALGEPAVGDLYTDKLIF	TGTGCTCTTGGGGAACCTGCCGTGGGGGACTTGTACACCGATAAACTCATCTTT
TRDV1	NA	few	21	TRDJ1	CALGEVELLLGLLHFADKLIF	TGTGCTCTTGGGGAAGTGGAGCTCCTACTGGGCCTGCTTCATTTCGCCGATAAACTCATCTTT
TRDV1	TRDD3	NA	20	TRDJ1	CALGEFLLPGGYMYTDKLIF	TGTGCTCTTGGGGAATTTCTTCTACCTGGGGGATACATGTACACCGATAAACTCATCTTT
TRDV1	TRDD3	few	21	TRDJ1	CALGEGLPYFSIWGMPYKLIF	TGTGCTCTTGGGGAAGGGTTGCCCTATTTCTCTATCTGGGGGATGCCGTATAAACTCATCTTT
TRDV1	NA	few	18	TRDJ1	CALGEGSRTGLYTDKLIF	TGTGCTCTTGGGGAAGGGTCCCGTACTGGGCTATACACCGATAAACTCATCTTT
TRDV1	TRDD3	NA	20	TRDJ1	CALGEVFRYDGGPYTDKLIF	TGTGCTCTTGGGGAGGTATTCCGCTATGATGGGGGACCGTACACCGATAAACTCATCTTT
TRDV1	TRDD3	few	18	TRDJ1	CALGEPARTYWGILGLIF	TGTGCTCTTGGGGAACCCGCCCGTACGTACTGGGGGATACTTGGACTCATCTTT
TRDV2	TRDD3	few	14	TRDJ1	CACVLGILTDKLIF	TGTGCCTGTGTCCTGGGGATACTTACCGACAAACTCATCTTT
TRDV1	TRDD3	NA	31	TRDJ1	CALGELNGLPTNVLGDTRIPGDSRYTDKLIF	TGTGCTCTTGGGGAACTTAACGGCCTTCCTACAAACGTACTGGGGGATACGCGTATCCCCGGAGACTCCAGATACACCGATAAACTCATCTTT
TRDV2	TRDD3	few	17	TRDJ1	CACDKGSWGINTDKLIF	TGTGCCTGTGACAAAGGGTCTTGGGGGATAAACACCGATAAACTCATCTTT
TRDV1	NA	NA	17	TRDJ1	CALGERGGPLYTDKLIF	TGTGCTCTTGGGGAACGGGGGGGACCCCTTTACACTGATAAACTCATCTTT
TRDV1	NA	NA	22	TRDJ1	CALGAGSYFLRWGDAYTDKLIF	TGTGCTCTTGGGGCGGGGAGTTACTTCCTACGTTGGGGGGATGCGTACACCGATAAACTCATCTTT
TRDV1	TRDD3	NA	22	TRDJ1	CALGELWTVLGDTHGDTDKLIF	TGTGCTCTTGGGGAACTTTGGACCGTACTGGGGGATACGCACGGGGACACCGATAAACTCATCTTT
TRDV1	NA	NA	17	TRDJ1	CALGELIRVRGPDKLIF	TGTGCTCTTGGGGAACTCATACGTGTACGGGGCCCCGATAAACTCATCTTT
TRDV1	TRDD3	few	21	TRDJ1	CALGEGDLPRKLGDTTDKLIF	TGTGCTCTTGGGGAAGGTGACCTTCCTCGAAAACTGGGGGATACAACCGATAAACTCATCTTT
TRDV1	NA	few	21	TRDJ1	CALGEVNRYPTGQGYTDKLIF	TGTGCTCTTGGGGAGGTAAACCGATATCCTACTGGGCAAGGGTACACCGATAAACTCATCTTT
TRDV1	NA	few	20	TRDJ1	CALGDLGFSYLGIQRSKLIF	TGTGCTCTTGGGGACCTAGGGTTTTCCTACCTCGGGATACAACGTAGTAAACTCATCTTT
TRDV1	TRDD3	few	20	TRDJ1	CALGAGFPQGDTEYTDKLIF	TGTGCTCTTGGGGCCGGGTTTCCACAGGGGGATACGGAGTACACCGATAAACTCATCTTT
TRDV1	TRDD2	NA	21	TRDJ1	CALGELRASYMGLRESDKLIF	TGTGCTCTTGGGGAACTTAGGGCTTCCTACATGGGGCTAAGGGAGTCCGATAAACTCATCTTT
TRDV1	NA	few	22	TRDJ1	CALGLTGPSYPVLGEYTDKLIF	TGTGCTCTTGGACTAACTGGGCCTTCCTACCCTGTACTGGGGGAATACACCGATAAACTCATCTTT
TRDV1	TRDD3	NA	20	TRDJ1	CALGDPAHTGGYAGTDKLIF	TGTGCTCTTGGGGATCCGGCCCATACTGGGGGATACGCGGGCACCGATAAACTCATCTTT
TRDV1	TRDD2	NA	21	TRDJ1	CALGVLHFLSDVLTRTDKLIF	TGTGCTCTTGGGGTCTTGCACTTCCTATCGGATGTCCTGACGCGTACCGATAAACTCATCTTT
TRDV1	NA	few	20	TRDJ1	CALGELKPPFPASYTDKLIF	TGTGCTCTTGGGGAACTAAAGCCCCCCTTCCCCGCTTCGTACACCGATAAACTCATCTTT
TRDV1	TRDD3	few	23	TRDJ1	CALGGLHRTFPHSTGGYTDKLIF	TGTGCTCTTGGGGGACTCCACCGGACCTTCCCACACAGTACTGGGGGGTACACCGATAAACTCATCTTT
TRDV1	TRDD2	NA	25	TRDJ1	CALGEPGPRPSYVSGVPGYTDKLIF	TGTGCTCTTGGGGAACCGGGCCCCCGGCCTTCCTACGTGTCTGGGGTCCCGGGGTACACCGATAAACTCATCTTT
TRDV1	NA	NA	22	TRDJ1	CALGERERPVRPGVSRADKLIF	TGTGCTCTTGGGGAACGAGAGCGCCCGGTACGGCCGGGGGTTTCTCGGGCCGATAAACTCATCTTT
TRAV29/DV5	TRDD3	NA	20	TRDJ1	CAASEFPRGDTPQYTDKLIF	TGTGCCGCAAGCGAATTCCCCAGGGGGGATACGCCCCAGTACACCGACAAACTCATCTTT
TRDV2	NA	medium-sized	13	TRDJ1	CACDTSPPDKLIF	TGTGCCTGTGACACCAGCCCACCCGATAAACTCATCTTT
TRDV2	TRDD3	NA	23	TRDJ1	CACDASSRTPVLGDPSYTDKLIF	TGTGCCTGTGACGCGTCCTCCCGTACCCCTGTACTGGGGGATCCGAGTTACACCGATAAACTCATCTTT
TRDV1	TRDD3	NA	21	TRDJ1	CALGELPFLRTGGYLPDKLIF	TGTGCTCTTGGGGAACTCCCCTTCCTACGTACTGGGGGATACCTCCCCGATAAACTCATCTTT
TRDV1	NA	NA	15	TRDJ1	CALGELRSPGGKLIF	TGTGCTCTTGGGGAACTTCGCTCTCCAGGTGGTAAACTCATCTTT